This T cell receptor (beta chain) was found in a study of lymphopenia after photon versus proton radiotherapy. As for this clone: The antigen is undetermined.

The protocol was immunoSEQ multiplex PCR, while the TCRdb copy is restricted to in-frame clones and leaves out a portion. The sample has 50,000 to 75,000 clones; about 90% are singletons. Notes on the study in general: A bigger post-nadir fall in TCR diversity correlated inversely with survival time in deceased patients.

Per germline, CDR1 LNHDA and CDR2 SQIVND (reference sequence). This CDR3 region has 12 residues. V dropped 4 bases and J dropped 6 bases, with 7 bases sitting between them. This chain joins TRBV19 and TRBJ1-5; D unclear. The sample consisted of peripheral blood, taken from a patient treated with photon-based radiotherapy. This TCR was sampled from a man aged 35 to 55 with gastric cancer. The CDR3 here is CASSTPGQPQHF. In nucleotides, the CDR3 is TGTGCCAGTAGTACCCCTGGTCAGCCCCAGCATTTT.